This TCR beta chain was observed in a study of PD-1 blockade in classical Hodgkin lymphoma (TCRdb year 2020). Some background on the complete study: Nivolumab dosing was 3 mg/kg intravenously every 2 weeks, continuing until either disease progression or unacceptable toxicity. The study used TCR beta sequencing and CyTOF to define a peripheral blood immune signature of response to PD-1 blockade in classical Hodgkin lymphoma. Study-wide conclusions, independent of this receptor: The study was limited to a single clinical trial cohort, and causes of repertoire differences, possibly disease activity or prior therapy, remained undefined. Trial patients with a complete response had baseline diversity similar to that of newly diagnosed patients, while partial responders and progressors had significantly lower diversity. Baseline TCR diversity was reported to be lower in newly diagnosed patients than in healthy donors, and even lower in relapsed/refractory patients. A significant rise by C4D1 was seen in CD4+ but not CD8+ TCR diversity (p=0.0027 vs p=0.16), with the rise being most apparent in complete responders (p=0.02). Diversity was lower in patients who began nivolumab less than 1 year after ASCT, so these patients were left out of later analyses to avoid confounding by immune reconstitution.

Spanning cysteine to phenylalanine, the CDR3 consists of 14 amino acids. The only DNA kept is the CDR3, 42 bases in frame from the first base. CDR1 and CDR2 are read off the germline V gene (reference sequence) as MNHNY and SVGAGI. V is pared back by 8 bases and J by 3 bases, with 15 bases lying between the germline termini. The sample's time point label, decoded: cycle 1 day 1 (C1D1), immediately before nivolumab initiation. Every trial patient had relapsed following autologous stem cell transplantation, and prior brentuximab vedotin exposure was what differed among cohorts A, B and C. CD4+ T cells were purified from thawed PBMCs by magnetic negative selection with a Miltenyi CD4+ T cell isolation kit. A total of 56 patients with relapsed/refractory classical Hodgkin lymphoma made up the trial cohort, and each patient's best overall response was complete response, partial response or progressive disease. Single-agent nivolumab was administered to trial patients in the multi-cohort phase II CheckMate 205 trial. Best overall response was determined by an independent review committee according to the 2007 International Working Group response criteria. Trial PBMCs were collected just before the start of nivolumab (C1D1) and during therapy at cycle 2 day 1 and cycle 4 day 1. Peripheral blood was collected in 8 mL Vacutainer Cell Preparation Tubes, from which PBMCs were isolated by centrifugation and then cryopreserved. Purified CD4+ and CD8+ fractions were generated only in cases for which an additional PBMC sample was available. Magnetically labelled cells were removed on LS columns in a quadroMACS separator, and the flow-through was retained as the purified fraction.

Genomic DNA was isolated using the Qiagen DNeasy kit from unsorted PBMCs as well as from negatively selected CD4+ and CD8+ fractions. Amplification of TCR beta CDR3 regions was done by immunoSEQ multiplex PCR with primers that anneal to V and J segments. A synthetic immune receptor repertoire was used to minimize amplification bias, and any remaining bias was removed computationally after sequencing. As for the original processing: Custom Python scripts were used to quantify repertoire diversity as the Shannon entropy index. Unsorted, CD4+ and CD8+ repertoires were analyzed separately, except for combined analyses in which CD4+ and CD8+ sequences were merged in silico. Clonal expansion was defined as at least a 2-fold frequency increase after treatment relative to C1D1, with a pseudocount of 0.5 for undetected baseline clones. Singleton clones were defined as clones with 0 or 1 copy at C1D1, and non-singleton clones were defined as clones with 2 or more copies. Clones expanded in unsorted samples were annotated as CD4+, CD8+ or unknown by matching protein sequences in sorted samples from the same patient. Diversity changes from C1D1 to C4D1 were tested in paired samples using Wilcoxon tests. The clones in this table, taken by TCRdb from immuneACCESS, are in-frame only. Not every clone is retained; where verified, under half of the shortfall comes from an unresolved V gene, and the cause of the rest is unknown. That table is the source of V, J and clone size, and D and trimming were worked out from the DNA. This sample comprises approximately 8,800 clones, roughly 84% of them detected only once. 9% to 13% of the sample is in the top ten clones.

In the case of this clone: What this receptor recognizes is not known. One base away there is no much larger clone; base qualities are not given.

This sample comprised CD4+ T cells from blood, obtained at baseline. The origin of this receptor is a human donor with classical Hodgkin lymphoma. Recombination linked TRBV6-6 to TRBJ2-3; the D region is possibly TRBD1 or TRBD2, each matching across 6 bases. The DNA is TGTGCCAGCGGAATGTGGGGGGCGACAGATACGCAGTATTTT. Protein translation: CASGMWGATDTQYF.